These 5 T cell receptor beta chains share one sample of origin, sequenced in a study of monozygotic twins with inflammatory bowel disease. No DNA is given; TCRdb re-called the 5' RACE reads and lists each CDR3 protein once. This table holds 420,000 or so distinct CDR3 sequences. The source material was blood. Receptors originate from a human donor with ulcerative colitis or Crohn's disease, or a healthy co-twin of an affected twin (not recorded which).

This rearrangement joins TRBV27 to TRBJ2-6; as DNA is missing, the TRBD1 call by TCRdb cannot be tested. The germline V gene has CDR1 MNHEY and CDR2 SMNVEV (reference sequence). This CDR3 is 16 amino acids long. This chain's CDR3 is CASSLSGTAGANVLTF.

The rearrangement links TRBV9 to TRBJ2-6; TCRdb's assignment of TRBD1 cannot be checked, as there is no DNA. In germline, CDR1 is SGDLS, CDR2 YYNGEE. The CDR3 is 16 residues long. CDR3 amino acids: CASSVRGGGGANVLTF.

The chain joins TRBV7-9 to TRBJ2-1. This CDR3 contains 11 residues. Germline lookup yields CDR1 SEHNR and CDR2 FQNEAQ (reference sequence). The CDR3 region is CAGFFKGEQFF. The full variable domain, its missing parts supplied by reference TRBV7-9 and TRBJ2-1, is DTGVSQNPRHKITKRGQNVTFRCDPISEHNRLYWYRQTLGQGPEFLTYFQNEAQLEKSRLLSDRFSAERPKGSFSTLEIQRTEQGDSAMYLCAGFFKGEQFFGPGTRLTVL.

The gene calls are TRBV4-2 and TRBJ1-4. Germline V lookup: CDR1 LGHNA, CDR2 YNFKEQ. There are 14 residues in the CDR3. The CDR3 is CASSRRLRYEKLFF.

This rearrangement joins TRBV7-2 to TRBJ1-1. Germline CDR1 SGHTA, CDR2 FQGNSA. The CDR3 extends over 14 amino acids. The CDR3 sequence is CASSLHKGTTEAFF.